These T cell receptor beta chains were read from a single sample in a study of T cell changes during pregnancy in multiple sclerosis. Measured with immunoSEQ multiplex PCR; TCRdb has only the in-frame clones, and not every one. The sample has 60,000 to 85,000 clones, roughly 89% seen once; the top ten hold 3.5% to 4.5%. Sequences were derived from peripheral blood, sampled after pregnancy. Receptors were obtained from a female donor in good health, enrolled as a control in a pregnancy study. The CDR3 runs from the conserved cysteine through the conserved F or W. The order of the fields is D gene, clone size, V gene, J gene, CDR3 protein, CDR3 DNA. A D gene is named only where the DNA matches it firmly. Clone size appears in some rows only: once, few, many, or a class for an expanded clone.

TRBD2,few,TRBV11-2,TRBJ2-7,CASSPSPDGTSGSYEQYF,TGTGCCAGCAGCCCGTCACCCGACGGGACTAGCGGTTCCTACGAGCAGTACTTC
.,.,TRBV6-1,TRBJ2-4,CASNRVGAKNIQYF,TGTGCCAGCAACAGGGTAGGAGCCAAAAACATTCAGTACTTC
TRBD2,.,TRBV13,TRBJ2-7,CASLAGVSYEQYF,TGTGCCAGCCTAGCGGGGGTCTCCTACGAGCAGTACTTC
TRBD2,.,TRBV5-1,TRBJ2-7,CASSLAASGGYEQYF,TGCGCCAGCAGCTTGGCGGCTAGCGGGGGCTACGAGCAGTACTTC
.,.,TRBV6-5,TRBJ2-7,CASSYSDRLFHEQYF,TGTGCCAGCAGTTACTCGGACAGACTTTTCCACGAGCAGTACTTC
TRBD1,.,TRBV9,TRBJ2-3,CASSPWDRATDTQYF,TGTGCCAGCAGCCCCTGGGACAGGGCCACAGATACGCAGTATTTT
TRBD2,.,TRBV11-3,TRBJ2-2,CASSSEEVAGSTGELFF,TGTGCCAGCAGCTCCGAGGAGGTAGCGGGAAGTACCGGGGAGCTGTTTTTT
.,.,TRBV11-2,TRBJ2-7,CASSLTTGTSPYEQYF,TGTGCCAGCAGCCTCACAACGGGGACTTCGCCCTACGAGCAGTACTTC
.,once,TRBV7-9,TRBJ2-4,CASSNTPGTTLRGDIQYF,TGTGCCAGCAGCAATACGCCCGGGACGACCCTCAGGGGGGACATTCAGTACTTC
.,.,TRBV13,TRBJ1-1,CASSRGGPWAFF,TGTGCCAGCAGTAGAGGTGGTCCATGGGCTTTCTTT
.,.,TRBV7-3,TRBJ2-5,CASSWDSLFQETQYF,TGTGCCAGCAGTTGGGACTCCCTCTTCCAAGAGACCCAGTACTTC
.,.,TRBV5-1,TRBJ2-7,CASSLNGESGEQYF,TGCGCCAGCAGCTTGAACGGGGAGTCAGGCGAGCAGTACTTC
TRBD2,.,TRBV5-1,TRBJ2-3,CASSWIAGARTDTQYF,TGCGCCAGCAGCTGGATAGCGGGGGCCCGCACAGATACGCAGTATTTT
.,.,TRBV19,TRBJ2-4,CASSIGAPRQVENIQYF,TGTGCCAGTAGTATAGGAGCCCCGAGACAGGTAGAAAACATTCAGTACTTC
.,.,TRBV9,TRBJ2-7,CASSPGLSYYEQYF,TGTGCCAGCAGCCCGGGACTGAGTTACTACGAGCAGTACTTC
TRBD2,.,TRBV2,TRBJ2-2,CASSTVLAGAGFTGELFF,TGTGCCAGCTCCACGGTACTAGCGGGGGCGGGTTTCACCGGGGAGCTGTTTTTT
TRBD1,.,TRBV2,TRBJ2-4,CASNSEDRANIQYF,TGTGCCAGCAACAGTGAGGACAGGGCGAACATTCAGTACTTC
TRBD1,.,TRBV6-5,TRBJ1-1,CASSPGGEAFF,TGTGCCAGCAGTCCAGGGGGAGAAGCTTTCTTT